The clone carrying this TCR beta chain was detected ten times or more. Its specificity is unknown. Time point in this sample: newly diagnosed GD, antithyroid drugs for less than 3 months. PBMCs were the source of the RNA used for TCR sequencing. A blood draw put around 9.1 milliliters of peripheral blood into EDTA tubes. These data come from a study of regulatory T cells in long-lasting Graves disease. Study-wide points: Under persistent disease, TRBV28, TRBJ1-2 and TRBJ2-5 were used preferentially.

Arm-PCR with iRepertoire HTBI primers amplified the CDR3 regions for these TCR beta libraries. TCRdb re-called the multiplex PCR reads with MiXCR, one entry per CDR3 protein. The sample holds about 380,000 distinct CDR3 sequences; less than 20% are singletons and the top ten take approximately 22%. The V and J ends lost 0 bases and 4 bases respectively, with 9 bases between them. CDR1 and CDR2 from the germline V gene are LGHNA and YSLEER. CDR3 length: 14 residues. The specimen was peripheral blood mononuclear cells (PBMCs), collected at new diagnosis, from a patient treated with antithyroid drugs. This TCR came from a female donor with Graves disease. V gene TRBV4-3 combines with J gene TRBJ1-2; D is perhaps TRBD1 (5 bases). This CDR3 is CASSQDSGAYGYTF. The CDR3 DNA follows: TGCGCCAGCAGCCAAGATAGCGGGGCCTATGGCTACACCTTC.